Listed here is a single T cell receptor (beta chain). Its antigen remains unknown. This record belongs to a study of spatial heterogeneity in lung cancer. About the study: The authors sequenced available follow-up PBMC samples, taken a median of around two years after resection.

Every TCR cDNA molecule carried a tag that served as a unique molecular identifier. TCRdb analysed the 5' RACE reads with MiXCR anew, one entry per CDR3 protein. The sample shows tens of thousands of distinct CDR3 sequences, roughly 10% of them seen only once. V lost 5 bases to trimming and J lost 7 bases; unmatched junction nucleotides: 17. This CDR3 has 16 amino acids. From germline, CDR1 is SGHRS and CDR2 YFSETQ. This sample's time point: blood at routine non-recurrence follow-up after resection. Tumor, nontumor lung or frozen PBMC supplied whole RNA that was sequenced unsorted. The study, taken as a whole, reports: TCRs found ubiquitously expanded in tumor appeared in blood more at resection than at follow-up.

The rearrangement joins TRBV5-1 to TRBJ2-7; TRBD1 aligns across 8 bases. This receptor was obtained from a male donor with early-stage non-small cell lung cancer. The sample here was PBMCs, taken at follow-up. CDR3 sequence (DNA): TGCGCCAGCAGGAGGGAACCGGGACAGGCGTTTAGGGAGCAGTACTTC. This encodes CASRREPGQAFREQYF.